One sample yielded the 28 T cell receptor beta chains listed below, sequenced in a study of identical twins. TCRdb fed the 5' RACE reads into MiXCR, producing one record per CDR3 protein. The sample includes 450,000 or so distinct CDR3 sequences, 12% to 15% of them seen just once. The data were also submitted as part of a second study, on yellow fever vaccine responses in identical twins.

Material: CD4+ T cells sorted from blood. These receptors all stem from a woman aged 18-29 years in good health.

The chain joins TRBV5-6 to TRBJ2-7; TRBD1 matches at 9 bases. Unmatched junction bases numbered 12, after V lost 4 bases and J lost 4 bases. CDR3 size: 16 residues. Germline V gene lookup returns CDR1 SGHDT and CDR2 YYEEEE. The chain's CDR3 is CASSPLQDRGGYEQYF. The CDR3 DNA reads TGTGCCAGCAGCCCGCTCCAGGACAGGGGCGGATACGAGCAGTACTTC.

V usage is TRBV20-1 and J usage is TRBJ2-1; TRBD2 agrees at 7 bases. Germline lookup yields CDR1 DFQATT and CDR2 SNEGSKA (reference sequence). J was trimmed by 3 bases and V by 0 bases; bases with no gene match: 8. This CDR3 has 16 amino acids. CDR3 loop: CSAREAGLKYYNEQFF. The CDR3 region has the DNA TGCAGTGCTAGAGAAGCGGGGCTGAAATACTACAATGAGCAGTTCTTC.

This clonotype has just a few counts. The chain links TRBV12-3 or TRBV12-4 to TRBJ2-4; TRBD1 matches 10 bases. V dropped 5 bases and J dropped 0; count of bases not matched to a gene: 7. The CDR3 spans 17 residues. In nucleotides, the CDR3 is TGTGCCAGCAGTCCACAGGGACAGGGGATAGCCAAAAACATTCAGTACTTC. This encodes CASSPQGQGIAKNIQYF.

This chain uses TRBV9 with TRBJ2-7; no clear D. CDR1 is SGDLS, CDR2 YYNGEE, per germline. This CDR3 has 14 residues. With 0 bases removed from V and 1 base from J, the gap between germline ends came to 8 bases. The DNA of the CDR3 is TGTGCCAGCAGCGTAGGGGTTGAGTCCTACGAGCAGTACTTC. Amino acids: CASSVGVESYEQYF.

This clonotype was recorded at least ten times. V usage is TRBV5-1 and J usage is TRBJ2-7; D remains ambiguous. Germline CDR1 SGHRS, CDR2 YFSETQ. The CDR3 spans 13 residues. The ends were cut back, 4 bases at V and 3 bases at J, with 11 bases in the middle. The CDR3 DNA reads TGCGCCAGCAGCCCGTCAGGAAACTACGAGCAGTACTTC. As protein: CASSPSGNYEQYF.

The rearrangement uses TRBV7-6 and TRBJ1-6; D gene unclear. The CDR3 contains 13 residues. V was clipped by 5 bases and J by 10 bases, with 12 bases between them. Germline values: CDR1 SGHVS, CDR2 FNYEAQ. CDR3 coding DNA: TGTGCCAGCAGCAACCAGGAAGGATCACCCCTCCACTTT. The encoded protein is CASSNQEGSPLHF.

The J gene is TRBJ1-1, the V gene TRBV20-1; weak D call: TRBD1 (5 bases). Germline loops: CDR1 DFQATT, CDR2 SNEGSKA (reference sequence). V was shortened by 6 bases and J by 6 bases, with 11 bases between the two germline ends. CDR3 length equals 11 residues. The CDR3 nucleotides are TGCAGTGCCGGCCGGGACCCTGAAGCTTTCTTT. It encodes CSAGRDPEAFF.

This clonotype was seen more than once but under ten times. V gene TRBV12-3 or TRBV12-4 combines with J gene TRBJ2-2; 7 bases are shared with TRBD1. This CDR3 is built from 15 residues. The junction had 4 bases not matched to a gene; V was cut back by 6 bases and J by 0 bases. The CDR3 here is CASRGQVPNTGELFF. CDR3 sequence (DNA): TGTGCCAGCAGAGGACAGGTGCCGAACACCGGGGAGCTGTTTTTT.

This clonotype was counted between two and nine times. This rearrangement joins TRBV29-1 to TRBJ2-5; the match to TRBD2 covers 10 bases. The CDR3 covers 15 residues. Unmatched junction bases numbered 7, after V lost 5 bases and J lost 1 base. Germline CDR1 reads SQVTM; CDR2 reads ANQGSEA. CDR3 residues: CSVFELAGFQETQYF. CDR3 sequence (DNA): TGCAGCGTTTTTGAACTAGCGGGATTCCAAGAGACCCAGTACTTC.

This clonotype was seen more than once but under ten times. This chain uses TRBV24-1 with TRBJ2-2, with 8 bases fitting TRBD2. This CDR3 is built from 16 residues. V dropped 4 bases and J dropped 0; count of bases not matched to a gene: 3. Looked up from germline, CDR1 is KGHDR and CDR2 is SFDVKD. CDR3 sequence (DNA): TGTGCCACCAGTGACCCGGGACTAGCGAACACCGGGGAGCTGTTTTTT. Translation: CATSDPGLANTGELFF.

The CDR3 coding sequence is TGTGCCAGCAGCTTAAATGGCCTGACCTCCTACGAGCAGTACTTC. Its translation: CASSLNGLTSYEQYF. The rearrangement joins TRBV7-8 to TRBJ2-7; D not resolved. Deletions cut 2 bases from V and 0 bases from J, with 11 bases between. Germline V gives CDR1 SGHVS, CDR2 FQNEAQ. The CDR3 extends over 15 amino acids.

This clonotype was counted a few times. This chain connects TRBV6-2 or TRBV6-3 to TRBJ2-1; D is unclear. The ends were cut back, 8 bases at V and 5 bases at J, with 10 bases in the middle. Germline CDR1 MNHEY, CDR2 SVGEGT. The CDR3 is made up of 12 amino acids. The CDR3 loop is CASRGVNNEQFF. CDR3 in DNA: TGTGCCAGCCGTGGGGTCAACAATGAGCAGTTCTTC.

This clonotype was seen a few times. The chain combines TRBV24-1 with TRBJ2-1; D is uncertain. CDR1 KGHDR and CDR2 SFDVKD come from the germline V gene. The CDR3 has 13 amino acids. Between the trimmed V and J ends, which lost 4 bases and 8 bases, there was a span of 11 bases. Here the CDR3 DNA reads TGTGCCACCAGTGACCCGAGTTTCGATGAGCAGTTCTTC. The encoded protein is CATSDPSFDEQFF.

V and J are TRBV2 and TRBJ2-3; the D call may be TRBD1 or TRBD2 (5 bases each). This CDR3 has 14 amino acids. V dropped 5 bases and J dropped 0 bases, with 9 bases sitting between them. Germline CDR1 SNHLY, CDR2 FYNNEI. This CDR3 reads CASSFGASTDTQYF. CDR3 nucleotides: TGTGCCAGCAGTTTCGGGGCCAGCACAGATACGCAGTATTTT.

CDR3 amino acids: CASSFTSGGFTQYF. DNA of the CDR3: TGTGCCAGCAGCTTTACTAGCGGTGGTTTTACGCAGTATTTT. The J gene is TRBJ2-3, the V gene TRBV7-2; 8 bases fit TRBD2. From germline, CDR1 is SGHTA and CDR2 FQGNSA. V was clipped by 3 bases and J by 8 bases; unmatched bases: 7. This CDR3 has 14 residues.

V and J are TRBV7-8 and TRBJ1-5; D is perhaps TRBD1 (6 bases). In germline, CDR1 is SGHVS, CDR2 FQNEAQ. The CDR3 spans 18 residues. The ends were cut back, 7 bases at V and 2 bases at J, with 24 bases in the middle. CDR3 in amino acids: CASTQNLAGDEGNQPQHF. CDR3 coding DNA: TGTGCCAGCACTCAAAATCTGGCAGGGGACGAGGGCAATCAGCCCCAGCATTTT. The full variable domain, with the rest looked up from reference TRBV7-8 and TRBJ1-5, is GAGVSQSPRYKVAKRGQDVALRCDPISGHVSLFWYQQALGQGPEFLTYFQNEAQLDKSGLPSDRFFAERPEGSVSTLKIQRTQQEDSAVYLCASTQNLAGDEGNQPQHFGDGTRLSIL.

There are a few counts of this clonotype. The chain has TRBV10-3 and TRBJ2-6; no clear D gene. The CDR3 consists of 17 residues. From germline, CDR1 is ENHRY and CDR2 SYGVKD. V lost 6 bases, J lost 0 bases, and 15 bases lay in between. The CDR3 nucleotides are TGTGCCATCAGCTACAGTGGCGTGGGCTCTGGGGCCAACGTCCTGACTTTC. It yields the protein CAISYSGVGSGANVLTF.

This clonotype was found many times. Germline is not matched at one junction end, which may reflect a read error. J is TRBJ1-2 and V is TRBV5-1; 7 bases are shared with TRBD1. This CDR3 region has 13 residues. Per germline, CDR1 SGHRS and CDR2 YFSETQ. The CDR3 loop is CASSLGTVYGYTF. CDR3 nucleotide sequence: TGTGCCAGCAGTTTGGGGACAGTCTATGGCTACACCTTC.

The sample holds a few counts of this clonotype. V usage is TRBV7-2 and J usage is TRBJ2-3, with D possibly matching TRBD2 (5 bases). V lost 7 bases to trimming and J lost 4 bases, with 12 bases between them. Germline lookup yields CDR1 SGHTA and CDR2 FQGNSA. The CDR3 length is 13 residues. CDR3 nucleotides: TGTGCCAGCAAGAGGGAAGGCCCAGATACGCAGTATTTT. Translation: CASKREGPDTQYF.

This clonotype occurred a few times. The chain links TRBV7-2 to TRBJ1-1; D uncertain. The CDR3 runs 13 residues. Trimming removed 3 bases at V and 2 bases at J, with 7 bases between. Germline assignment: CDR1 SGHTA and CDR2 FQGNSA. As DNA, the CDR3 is TGTGCCAGCAGCTTGACAATAAACACTGAAGCTTTCTTT. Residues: CASSLTINTEAFF.

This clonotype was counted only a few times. The CDR3 coding sequence is TGTGCCAGCTCACCACCGAAGGGAGATACGCAGTATTTT. Protein sequence: CASSPPKGDTQYF. The chain employs TRBV18 and TRBJ2-3; unclear D gene. Trimming cost V 0 bases and J 5 bases, with 6 bases left between them. The germline gives CDR1 KGHSH, CDR2 LQKENI. This CDR3 is built from 13 residues. Full variable domain (rest looked up from reference TRBV18 and TRBJ2-3): NAGVMQNPRHLVRRRGQEARLRCSPMKGHSHVYWYRQLPEEGLKFMVYLQKENIIDESGMPKERFSAEFPKEGPSILRIQQVVRGDSAAYFCASSPPKGDTQYFGPGTRLTVL.

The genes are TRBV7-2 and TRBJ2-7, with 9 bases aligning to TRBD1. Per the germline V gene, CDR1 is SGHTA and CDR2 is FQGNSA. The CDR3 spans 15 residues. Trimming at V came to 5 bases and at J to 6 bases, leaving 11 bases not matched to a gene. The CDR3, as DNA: TGTGCCAGCAGCATCCCGGGACAGGGATTTGCCGAGCAGTACTTC. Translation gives CASSIPGQGFAEQYF.

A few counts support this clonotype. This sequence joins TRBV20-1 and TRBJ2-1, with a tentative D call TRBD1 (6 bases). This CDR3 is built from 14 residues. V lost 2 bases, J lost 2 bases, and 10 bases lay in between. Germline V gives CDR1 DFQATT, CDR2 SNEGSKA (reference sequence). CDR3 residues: CSARPTGTYNEQFF. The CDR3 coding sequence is TGCAGTGCTAGACCGACAGGTACCTACAATGAGCAGTTCTTC.

CDR3 sequence reads: CASSDPNQPQHF. CDR3 DNA sequence: TGTGCCAGCAGTGATCCCAATCAGCCCCAGCATTTT. V is TRBV6-1 and J is TRBJ1-5; no reliable D call. CDR3 size: 12 residues. Germline V gene sequence: CDR1 MNHNS, CDR2 SASEGT. Trimming removed 3 bases from V and 3 bases from J, with 3 bases in between.

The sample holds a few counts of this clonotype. The CDR3 DNA reads TGTGCCAGCAGTCCCTCCGCGGGGCTAGAAAACACCGGGGAGCTGTTTTTT. Its translation is CASSPSAGLENTGELFF. The genes are TRBV7-3 and TRBJ2-2; the D gene is possibly TRBD2 (6 bases). The CDR3 totals 17 residues. Germline V CDR1 and CDR2: SGHTA, FQGTGA. V was trimmed by 6 bases and J by 2 bases, leaving 19 bases between them.

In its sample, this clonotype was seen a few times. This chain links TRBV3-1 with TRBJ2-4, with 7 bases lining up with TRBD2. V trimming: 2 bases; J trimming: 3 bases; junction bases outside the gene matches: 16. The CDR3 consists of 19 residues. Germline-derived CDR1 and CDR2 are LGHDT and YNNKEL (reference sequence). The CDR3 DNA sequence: TGTGCCAGCAGCCAAAGACCTACTCTAGCGGTCGCCGTCAAAAACATTCAGTACTTC. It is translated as CASSQRPTLAVAVKNIQYF.

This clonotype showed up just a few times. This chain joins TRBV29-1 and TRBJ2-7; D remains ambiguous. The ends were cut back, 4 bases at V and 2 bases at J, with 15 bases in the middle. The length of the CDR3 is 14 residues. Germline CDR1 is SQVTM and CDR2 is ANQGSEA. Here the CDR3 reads CSVVAPSSAYEQYF. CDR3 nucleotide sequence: TGCAGCGTTGTGGCCCCTTCAAGTGCCTACGAGCAGTACTTC.

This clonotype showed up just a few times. In nucleotides, the CDR3 is TGTGCCTGTCTTACTCAGCGGGGAACCACAGATACGCAGTATTTT. Translation: CACLTQRGTTDTQYF. This sequence joins TRBV30 and TRBJ2-3; 7 nucleotides align to TRBD2. The V segment lost 6 bases and the J segment 2 bases; nucleotides outside the gene matches: 11. This CDR3 comprises 15 residues. Germline V gives CDR1 GTSNPN, CDR2 SVGIG (reference sequence).